Described below is a single T cell receptor (beta chain) sequence and its context. J gave up 1 base and V 7 bases, and 6 bases lay outside the gene matches. This CDR3 is 14 amino acids long. Germline V gene lookup returns CDR1 MDHEN and CDR2 SYDVKM. This sample stems from a study of blood T cells in healthy people across ages. A second PCR of roughly 7 to 11 cycles used a sample-barcoded 5' primer and a J-beta primer mix. TCRdb passed the 5' RACE reads through MiXCR, listing each CDR3 protein once. The data hold approximately 800,000 distinct CDR3 sequences, with approximately 25% observed a single time. These same records also appear under a second study, on T cells of mothers and their children. That source adds: Nine systemically healthy Caucasian donors: three mothers, six children. No clone of persistent microchimeric T cells was detected.

This receptor was taken from a boy aged 10-17 years in good health. The specimen sequenced was blood. The genes are TRBV28 and TRBJ2-5; 7 nucleotides agree with TRBD1. The CDR3 DNA reads TGTGCCAGCAACAGGGGCAACCCCCAAGAGACCCAGTACTTC. Amino acids: CASNRGNPQETQYF.